This paragraph reports one T cell receptor (beta chain). What this receptor recognizes is not known. Per-base qualities were not stored, and no clone one base away is much larger. This sample was taken from a study of cytomegalovirus exposure and HLA in healthy donors (dated by TCRdb to 2017 to 2019). With regard to the full study: In an earlier analysis of 550 to 750 of the donors, 276 Gb of sequence data and 95 million to 130 million unique TCR beta sequences from 150 million to 200 million T cells were reported. A separate validation cohort of about 110 different subjects was used in addition to the approximately 700-subject first cohort. Among about 400 genotyped donors of the cohort, an average of approximately 220,000 unique TCR beta nucleotide sequences was sequenced per donor, of which 15% to 20% were non-productive. The aim of the study was to test whether cataloging public T cell receptors could identify signatures of past pathogen exposure. The T cell repertoires of 550 to 850 subjects were profiled by immunosequencing and related to cytomegalovirus serostatus. A later analysis re-analyzed previously published TCR beta repertoires from 500 to 700 donors and added high-resolution HLA genotyping to study TCR occurrence patterns. Genome-wide SNP genotypes for about three fifths of the roughly 700 donors were used in a later genetic analysis, which treated that subset as a discovery cohort. Typing coverage varied by locus: roughly 620-640 donors for A, B, C, DRB1 and DQB1; roughly 560 for DQA1; some 610 for DPA1; 450 to 480 for DPB1. Roughly 300 gigabases of sequencing data and tens of millions of unique TCR sequences were included in an early release covering 550 to 650 HLA-typed donors. The later analysis used no new phenotypic data to find candidate immune exposures, relying instead on TCR beta sequences and their occurrence across donors. All discovery cohort repertoires had been generated on a single sequencing platform. A handful of DR-DQ haplotypes were handled as single units for association and clustering because linkage in the cohort was strong. To predict cytomegalovirus infection status, the study brought together high-throughput TCR immunosequencing, statistical association of individual TCRs with disease status, and machine learning. An earlier analysis of 450 to 750 of the donors used high-throughput TCR beta sequencing to judge whether each TCR beta V gene segment behaved as functional or pseudogenic. Both class I and class II loci were covered by HLA typing, at four-digit resolution. Among the roughly 400 genotyped donors, approximately 76% belonged to the genetic ancestry cluster associated with self-reported Caucasian donors. Donor age, sex, ethnicity and CMV serostatus were compiled alongside the repertoire data.

The cohort consisted of approximately 670 healthy bone marrow donors. All cohort members were sampled while nominally healthy, although unrecorded immune exposures were likely present. The donor tested CMV seropositive, placing the donor among the roughly 300 seropositive members of the cohort. A peripheral blood sample was collected from each donor, and TCR beta sequencing was performed on peripheral blood mononuclear cells. The Qiagen DNeasy Blood Extraction Kit was used to extract genomic DNA from the blood cell samples. Paper-wide results and their limitations: An association between a missense DCLRE1C variant and V-gene and J-gene trimming of TCR beta chains was found in a later genetic analysis and replicated in an independent cohort. The study gave a list of about 150 TCR beta chains associated with cytomegalovirus. The only immune exposure information available for the cohort was CMV serostatus. In both the original and validation cohorts, the classifier was reported to diagnose cytomegalovirus status with high specificity and sensitivity. The authors suggested that the approach could potentially be generalized to other disease states and immunological phenotypes. Linkage disequilibrium might explain the correlated functional status among segregating V segments, but an unknown experimental factor could not be excluded. A later analysis associated some 17,000 TCR beta sequences with specific HLA alleles at a false discovery rate of 0.05. Because HLA typing was missing for some donors at each locus, association tests included only the typed subset. The presence/absence analyses assumed that sequencing depth was roughly uniform across donors, and that assumption may not be true. According to a later analysis, parvovirus B19, influenza, CMV and Epstein-Barr virus appeared linked to several top co-occurrence clusters. According to a later genetic analysis, donors in an Asian-associated ancestry cluster had fewer N-insertions in productive TCRs than the approximately 630-donor mean. Most CMV-associated TCR beta chains appeared to be HLA-restricted in a later analysis, and the HLA associations seemed to be driven largely by CMV exposure. In an earlier analysis of approximately 590 of the donors, most TCR beta V segments appeared in productive rearrangements about 90% or about 30% of the time, broadly matching IMGT annotations. A further reported finding was that TCR beta sequences accurately predicted the HLA-A and HLA-B alleles for most subjects in the first cohort. A later analysis found that TCR association rates varied across HLA loci, with DRB1 alleles showing the most associated TCRs and HLA-C alleles the fewest. Across donors, most TCR sequences were observed very rarely, whereas some public TCRs were present in many individuals. When HLA alleles, especially DR and DQ, strongly co-occurred, attributing TCR associations to individual alleles was difficult. In a later analysis, HLA-associated TCR beta chains showed more clonal expansion and lower generation probabilities than non-associated chains that were equally common. In vitro tests confirmed that three of the cytomegalovirus-associated TCR beta chains recognize cytomegalovirus antigens. This cohort had only TCR beta chains sequenced, and the lack of alpha or paired-chain data limited which features could be detected. Because counts were too low, approximately 15 rarely observed V segments, including chromosome 9 orphons, were excluded from the earlier analysis of several hundred of the donors. A group of highly shared sequence variants was considered likely to be a technical artifact of the sequencing pipeline.

The receptor library was made with the immunoSEQ multiplex PCR assay. For the multiplex PCR, a mixture combining 60 forward primers for TCR Vbeta segments and 13 reverse primers for TCR Jbeta segments was used. The CDR3 region of rearranged TCR beta genes was amplified from genomic DNA by a multiplex PCR assay. On the Illumina HiSeq System, the amplified TCR beta libraries were sequenced as 87-base-pair reads. Processing in the source paper ran as follows. In a later analysis, 80 million or so unique TCR beta chains were counted across the approximately 620 repertoires, and roughly 9.9 million of these chains were shared by at least two donors. Raw reads were error-corrected and collapsed into unique sequences with a nearest-neighbor algorithm that merged closely related sequences to remove PCR and sequencing errors. To assign V, D and J gene segments, CDR3 sequences were aligned to IMGT reference sequences. For a sequence to be retained, at least a six-nucleotide match to both a V gene segment and a J gene segment was required. Rearrangements were called productive when the CDR3 lacked stop codons and stayed in frame with V and J; all others were non-productive. Following IMGT convention, CDR3 was defined as the stretch from the second conserved V-encoded cysteine to the conserved J-encoded phenylalanine. Sequences without an unambiguous match to a single V gene segment were excluded from the earlier analysis of a few hundred of the donors. In an earlier analysis of a few hundred of the donors, V segments were called functional above 56.7% productive rearrangements and were called segregating when the between-donor standard deviation exceeded 5%. A statistical classification framework was built for diagnosing cytomegalovirus status from the catalog of TCR beta chain sequences. In a later analysis, TCR nucleotide sequences were compared against IMGT/GENE-DB human TR gene sequences so that V and J genes could be assigned. In a later analysis, CDR3 sequences and most-parsimonious VDJ recombination scenarios were assigned using the TCRdist pipeline. In a later analysis, each TCR beta chain was defined by its CDR3 amino acid sequence together with its V-gene family, and reads lacking a unique V-gene family were excluded. As a way to deal with suspected cross-contamination and a sequencing artifact, a later analysis dropped nearly 600 nucleotide sequences that were highly shared and had low generation probability. In a later analysis, a clonal expansion index for each public chain was calculated from normalized within-repertoire ranks of inferred template counts. In a later analysis, generation probabilities were computed using a VDJ recombination model fitted to out-of-frame rearrangements, and the results were checked against IGoR. In a later analysis, TCR-TCR, TCR-HLA and TCR-CMV co-occurrence was scored with hypergeometric tests, and a repertoire-size bias correction was applied to TCR pairs. To estimate false discovery rates, a later analysis permuted the HLA or CMV assignments 20 times. In a later analysis, co-occurring TCRs were grouped using DBSCAN, and TCRdist sequence similarity was added for clustering within HLA-allele-positive subsets. For co-occurrence clustering, repertoires with fewer than 30,000 or more than 120,000 public chains were excluded, along with roughly five repertoires with anomalous nucleotide sharing. Sourced from immuneACCESS, this table was stored by TCRdb with only in-frame sequences that have V and J called. A share of the clones is absent; for the studies checked, an unresolved V gene accounts for under half, and the remainder has no known explanation. V, J and clone size are taken as reported in that table, and D and trimming were inferred from the DNA itself. Present in this sample are about 120,000 clones, over 70% of which were seen just once. Of the sample, 7.5% to 9.5% falls within the top ten clones.

The source material was PBMCs. The source of this sequence is a female donor in good health and CMV-seropositive.

The DNA sequence is as follows: TGTGCCAGCAGGAAACCCCGGGACAGGGTCTCTTACGAGCAGTACTTC. The translation is CASRKPRDRVSYEQYF. The sequence links TRBV2 to TRBJ2-7; TRBD1 lines up with 9 middle nucleotides. For this chain, trimming is 6 bases at the V end and 4 bases at the J end, and the number of junction bases without a gene match is 13. The germline V gene provides CDR1 SNHLY and CDR2 FYNNEI. Including the terminal cysteine and phenylalanine, the CDR3 comprises 16 residues. Only the CDR3 part of the read is kept: 48 bases, read in frame from the first base.